This paragraph covers one T cell receptor (beta chain) sequence. Antigen specificity is unknown. The PCR was carried out with 60 Vbeta primers and 13 Jbeta primers. Per the study methods: Roughly 10 million shared chains were among around 80 million unique TCR beta chains counted in a later analysis. Clones were sequenced by immunoSEQ multiplex PCR, and TCRdb holds only the in-frame ones, with some missing. For V, J and clone size, that table is used; D and trimming come from the DNA. Found here are about 110,000 clones, nearly 75% of them singletons; the top ten hold over 4%. This sample is drawn from a study of cytomegalovirus exposure and HLA in healthy donors. Whole-study results and caveats: Previous analysis showed most TCR beta V segments were productive about 90% or about 30% of the time.

This CDR3 is 14 amino acids long. This receptor was obtained from a man younger than 45 in good health and CMV-seropositive. The V gene is TRBV12-2, the J gene TRBJ2-3; TRBD1, as called in the table, went unchecked against the DNA. TRBV12-2 is recorded as a pseudogene. The sequenced sample was PBMCs. The CDR3 reads CASEDRDNTDTQYF. CDR3 sequence (DNA): TGTGCAAGTGAGGACAGGGACAACACAGATACGCAGTATTTT.